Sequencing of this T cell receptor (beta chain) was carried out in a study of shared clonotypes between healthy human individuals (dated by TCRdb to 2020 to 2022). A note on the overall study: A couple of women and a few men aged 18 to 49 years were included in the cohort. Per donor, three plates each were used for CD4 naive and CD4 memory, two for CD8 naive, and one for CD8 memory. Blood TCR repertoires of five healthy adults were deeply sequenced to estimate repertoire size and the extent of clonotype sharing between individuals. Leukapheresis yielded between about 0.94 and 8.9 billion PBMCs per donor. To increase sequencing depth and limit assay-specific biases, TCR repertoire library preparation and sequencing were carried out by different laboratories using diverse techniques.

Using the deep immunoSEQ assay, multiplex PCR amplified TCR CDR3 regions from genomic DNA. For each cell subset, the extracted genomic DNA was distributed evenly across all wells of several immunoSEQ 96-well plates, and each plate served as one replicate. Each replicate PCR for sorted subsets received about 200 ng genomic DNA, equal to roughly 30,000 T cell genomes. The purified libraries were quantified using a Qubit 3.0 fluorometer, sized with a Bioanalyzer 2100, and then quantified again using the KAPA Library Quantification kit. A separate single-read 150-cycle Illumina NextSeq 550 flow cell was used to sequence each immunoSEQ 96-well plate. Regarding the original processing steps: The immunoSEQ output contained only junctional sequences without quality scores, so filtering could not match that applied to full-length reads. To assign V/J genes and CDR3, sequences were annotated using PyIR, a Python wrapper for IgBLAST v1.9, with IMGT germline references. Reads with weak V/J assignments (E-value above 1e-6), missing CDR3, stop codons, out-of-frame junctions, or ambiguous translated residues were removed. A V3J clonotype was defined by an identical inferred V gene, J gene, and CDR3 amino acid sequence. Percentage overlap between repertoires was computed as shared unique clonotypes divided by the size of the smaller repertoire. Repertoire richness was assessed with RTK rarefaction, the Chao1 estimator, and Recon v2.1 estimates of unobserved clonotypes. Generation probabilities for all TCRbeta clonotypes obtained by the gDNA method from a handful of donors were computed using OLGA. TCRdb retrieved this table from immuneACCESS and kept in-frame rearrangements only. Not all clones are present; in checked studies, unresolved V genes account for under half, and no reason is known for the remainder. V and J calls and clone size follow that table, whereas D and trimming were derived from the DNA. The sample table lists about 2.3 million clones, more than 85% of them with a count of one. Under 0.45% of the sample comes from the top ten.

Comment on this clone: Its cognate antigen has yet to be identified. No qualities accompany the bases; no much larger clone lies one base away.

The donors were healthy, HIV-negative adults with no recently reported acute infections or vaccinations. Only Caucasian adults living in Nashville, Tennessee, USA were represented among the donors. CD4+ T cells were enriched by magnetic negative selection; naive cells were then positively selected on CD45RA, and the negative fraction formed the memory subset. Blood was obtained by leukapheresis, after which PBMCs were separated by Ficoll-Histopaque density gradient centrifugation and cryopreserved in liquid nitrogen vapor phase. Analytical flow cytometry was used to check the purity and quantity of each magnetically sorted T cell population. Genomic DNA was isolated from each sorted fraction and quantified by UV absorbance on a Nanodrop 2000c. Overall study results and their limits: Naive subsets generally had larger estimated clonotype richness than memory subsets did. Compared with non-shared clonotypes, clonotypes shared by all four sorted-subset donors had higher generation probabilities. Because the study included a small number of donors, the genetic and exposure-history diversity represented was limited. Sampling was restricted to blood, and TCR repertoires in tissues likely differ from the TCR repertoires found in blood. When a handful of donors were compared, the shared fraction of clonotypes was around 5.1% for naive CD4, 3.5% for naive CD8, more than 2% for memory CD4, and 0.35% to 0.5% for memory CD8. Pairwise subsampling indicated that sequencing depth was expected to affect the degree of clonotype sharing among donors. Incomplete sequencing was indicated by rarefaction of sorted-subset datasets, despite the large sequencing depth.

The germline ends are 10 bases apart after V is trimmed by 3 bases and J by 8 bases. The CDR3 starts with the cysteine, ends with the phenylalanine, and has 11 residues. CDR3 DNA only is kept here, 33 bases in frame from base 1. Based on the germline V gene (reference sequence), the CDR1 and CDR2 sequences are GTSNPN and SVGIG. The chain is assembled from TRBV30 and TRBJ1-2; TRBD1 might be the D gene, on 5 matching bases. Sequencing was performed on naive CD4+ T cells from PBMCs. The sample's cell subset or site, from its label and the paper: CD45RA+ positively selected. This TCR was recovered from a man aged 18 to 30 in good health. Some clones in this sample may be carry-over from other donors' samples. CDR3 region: CAWRGVEGYTF. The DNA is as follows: TGTGCCTGGAGGGGGGTAGAGGGCTACACCTTC.